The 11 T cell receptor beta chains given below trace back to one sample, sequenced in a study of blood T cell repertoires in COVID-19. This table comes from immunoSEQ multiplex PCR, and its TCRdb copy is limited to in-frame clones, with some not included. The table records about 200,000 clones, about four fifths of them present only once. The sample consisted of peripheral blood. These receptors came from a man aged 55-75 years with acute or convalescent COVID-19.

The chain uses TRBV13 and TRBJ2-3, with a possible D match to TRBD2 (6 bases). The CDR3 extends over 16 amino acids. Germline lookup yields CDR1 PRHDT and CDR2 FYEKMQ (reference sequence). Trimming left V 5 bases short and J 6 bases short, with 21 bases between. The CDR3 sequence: CASSTITSSRLDTQYF. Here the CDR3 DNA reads TGTGCCAGCAGCACCATAACTAGCAGTAGATTGGATACGCAGTATTTT.

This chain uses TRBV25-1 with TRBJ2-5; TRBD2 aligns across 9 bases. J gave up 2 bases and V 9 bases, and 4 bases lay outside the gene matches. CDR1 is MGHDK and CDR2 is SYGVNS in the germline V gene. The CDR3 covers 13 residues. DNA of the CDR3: TGTGCCAGTAAGACTAGCGGACAAGAGACCCAGTACTTC. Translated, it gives CASKTSGQETQYF.

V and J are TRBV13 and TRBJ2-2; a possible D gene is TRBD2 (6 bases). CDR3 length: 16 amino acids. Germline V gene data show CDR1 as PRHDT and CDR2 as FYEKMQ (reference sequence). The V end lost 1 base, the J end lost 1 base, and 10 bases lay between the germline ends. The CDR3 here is CASSLELAVNTGELFF. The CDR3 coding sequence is TGTGCCAGCAGCTTAGAACTAGCCGTGAACACCGGGGAGCTGTTTTTT.

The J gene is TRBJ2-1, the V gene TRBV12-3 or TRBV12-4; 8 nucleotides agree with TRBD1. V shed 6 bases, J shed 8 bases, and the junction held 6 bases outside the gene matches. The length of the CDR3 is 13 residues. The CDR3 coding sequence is TGTGCCAGCAGGAGGACAGGGAACGATGAGCAGTTCTTC. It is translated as CASRRTGNDEQFF.

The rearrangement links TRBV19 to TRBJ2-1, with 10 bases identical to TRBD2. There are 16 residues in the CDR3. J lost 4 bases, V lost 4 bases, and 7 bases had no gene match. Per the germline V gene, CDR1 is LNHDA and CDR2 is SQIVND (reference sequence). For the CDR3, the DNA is TGTGCCAGTAGTACCTATCCTAGCGGGAGTTACAATGAGCAGTTCTTC. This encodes CASSTYPSGSYNEQFF.

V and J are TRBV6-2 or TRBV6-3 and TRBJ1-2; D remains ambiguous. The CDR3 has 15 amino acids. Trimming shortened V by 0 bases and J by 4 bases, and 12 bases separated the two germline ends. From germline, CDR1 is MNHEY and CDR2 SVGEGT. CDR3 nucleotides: TGTGCCAGCAGTTACTCGCGCGGGGAAGGCTATGGCTACACCTTC. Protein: CASSYSRGEGYGYTF.

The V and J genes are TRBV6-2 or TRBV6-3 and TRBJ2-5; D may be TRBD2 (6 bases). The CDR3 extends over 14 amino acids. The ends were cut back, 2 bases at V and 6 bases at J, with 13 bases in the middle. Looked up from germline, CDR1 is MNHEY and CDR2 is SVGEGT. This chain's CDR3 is CASSYGGSVKTQYF. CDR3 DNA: TGTGCCAGCAGTTACGGGGGGTCTGTGAAGACCCAGTACTTC.

This CDR3 is CASSVYFSYEQYF. The CDR3 region has the DNA TGTGCCAGCAGTGTTTATTTCTCCTACGAGCAGTACTTC. V is TRBV2 and J is TRBJ2-7, with D unresolved. V lost 4 bases, J lost 0 bases, and 7 bases lay in between. This CDR3 contains 13 residues. Germline CDR1 and CDR2: SNHLY and FYNNEI.

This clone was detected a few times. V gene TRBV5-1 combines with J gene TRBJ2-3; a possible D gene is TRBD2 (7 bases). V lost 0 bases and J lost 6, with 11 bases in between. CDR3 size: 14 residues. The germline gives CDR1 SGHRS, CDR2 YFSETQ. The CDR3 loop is CASSLVGGRDTQYF. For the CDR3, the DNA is TGCGCCAGCAGCTTGGTCGGGGGGCGCGATACGCAGTATTTT.

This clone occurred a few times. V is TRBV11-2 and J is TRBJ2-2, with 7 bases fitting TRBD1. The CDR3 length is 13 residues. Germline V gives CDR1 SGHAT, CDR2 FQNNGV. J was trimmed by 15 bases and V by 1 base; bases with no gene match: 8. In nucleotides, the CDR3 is TGTGCCAGCAGCTTAGTTCGTGGCAGGGGGTTGTTTTTT. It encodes CASSLVRGRGLFF. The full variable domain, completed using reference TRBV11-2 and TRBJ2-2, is EAGVAQSPRYKIIEKRQSVAFWCNPISGHATLYWYQQILGQGPKLLIQFQNNGVVDDSQLPKDRFSAERLKGVDSTLKIQPAKLEDSAVYLCASSLVRGRGLFFGEGSRLTVL.

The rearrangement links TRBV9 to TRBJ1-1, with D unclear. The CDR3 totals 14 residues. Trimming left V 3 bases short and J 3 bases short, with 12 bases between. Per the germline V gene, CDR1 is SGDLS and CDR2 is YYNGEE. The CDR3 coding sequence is TGTGCCAGCAGCGAGAATAGCGCGGACACTGAAGCTTTCTTT. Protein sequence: CASSENSADTEAFF.